The source of this T cell receptor (beta chain) is a study of blood T cell repertoires in COVID-19. Per the original methods: Estimation of nucleated cell counts relied on the amplification of reference gene primers. Some clones are missing from TCRdb's copy, which holds only in-frame ones; the method was immunoSEQ multiplex PCR. V and J calls and clone size are as listed in that table; D and trimming were resolved from the DNA. The table includes roughly 170,000 clones, approximately 87% detected once. Germline V CDR1 and CDR2: MNHEY, SVGAGI. V lost 6 bases, J lost 10 bases, and 6 bases stayed unmatched. CDR3 length: 12 residues. Cohort 3 recovered donors had two negative PCRs, clearance, or symptom resolution.

V gene TRBV6-5 combines with J gene TRBJ2-4, with TRBD1 identical over 7 bases. The sample taken for sequencing was PBMCs or T cells enriched from blood (not recorded which). The sequence was collected from a woman between 50 and 59 years old who had recovered from COVID-19. This CDR3 is CASSPGGRIQYF. DNA for the CDR3: TGTGCCAGCAGCCCAGGGGGTAGGATTCAGTACTTC.